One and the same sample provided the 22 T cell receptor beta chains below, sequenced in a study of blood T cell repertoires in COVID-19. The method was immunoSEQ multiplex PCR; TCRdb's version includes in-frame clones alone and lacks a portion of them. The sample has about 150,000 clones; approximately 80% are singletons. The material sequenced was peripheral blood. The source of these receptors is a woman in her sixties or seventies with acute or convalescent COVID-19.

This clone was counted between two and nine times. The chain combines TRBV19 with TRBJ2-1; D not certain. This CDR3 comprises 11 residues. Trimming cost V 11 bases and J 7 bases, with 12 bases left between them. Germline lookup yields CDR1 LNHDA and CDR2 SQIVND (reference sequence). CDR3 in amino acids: CAPRAGNEQFF. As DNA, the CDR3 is TGTGCCCCTAGAGCTGGGAATGAGCAGTTCTTC.

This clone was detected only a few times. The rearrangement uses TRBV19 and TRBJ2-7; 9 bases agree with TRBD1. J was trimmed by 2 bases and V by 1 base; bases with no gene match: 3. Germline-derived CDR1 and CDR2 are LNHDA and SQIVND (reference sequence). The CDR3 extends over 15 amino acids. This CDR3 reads CASSIGQGGTYEQYF. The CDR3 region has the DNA TGTGCCAGTAGTATAGGACAGGGGGGAACCTACGAGCAGTACTTC.

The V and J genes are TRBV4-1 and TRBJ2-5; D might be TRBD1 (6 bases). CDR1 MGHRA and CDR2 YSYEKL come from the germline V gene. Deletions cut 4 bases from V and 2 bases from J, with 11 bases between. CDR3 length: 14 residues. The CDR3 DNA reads TGCGCCAGCAGCCCCGGACAGCATCAAGAGACCCAGTACTTC. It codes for CASSPGQHQETQYF.

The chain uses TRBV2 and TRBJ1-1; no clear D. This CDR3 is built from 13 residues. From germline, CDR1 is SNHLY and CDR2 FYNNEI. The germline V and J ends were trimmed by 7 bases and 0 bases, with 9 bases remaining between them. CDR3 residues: CASTGNMNTEAFF. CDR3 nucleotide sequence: TGTGCCAGCACCGGGAATATGAACACTGAAGCTTTCTTT.

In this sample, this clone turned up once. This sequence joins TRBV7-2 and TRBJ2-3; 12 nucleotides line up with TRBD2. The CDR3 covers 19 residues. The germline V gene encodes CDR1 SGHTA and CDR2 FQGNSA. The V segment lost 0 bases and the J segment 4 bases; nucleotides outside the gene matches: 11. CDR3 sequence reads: CASSLARLAGGGSADTQYF. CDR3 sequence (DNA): TGTGCCAGCAGCTTAGCCCGTCTAGCGGGGGGGGGCTCCGCAGATACGCAGTATTTT.

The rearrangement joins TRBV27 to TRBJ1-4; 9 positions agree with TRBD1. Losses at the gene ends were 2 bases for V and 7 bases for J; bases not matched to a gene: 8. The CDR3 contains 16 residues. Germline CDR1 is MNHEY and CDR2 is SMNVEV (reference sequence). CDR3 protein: CASSLLPGQGPEKLFF. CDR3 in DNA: TGTGCCAGCAGTTTACTACCGGGACAGGGCCCTGAAAAACTGTTTTTT.

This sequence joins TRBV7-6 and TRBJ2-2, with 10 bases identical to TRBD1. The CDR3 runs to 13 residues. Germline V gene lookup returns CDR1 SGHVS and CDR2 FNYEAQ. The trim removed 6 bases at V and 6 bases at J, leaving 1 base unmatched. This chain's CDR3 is CASRGQGAGELFF. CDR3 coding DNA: TGTGCCAGCAGAGGACAGGGGGCCGGGGAGCTGTTTTTT.

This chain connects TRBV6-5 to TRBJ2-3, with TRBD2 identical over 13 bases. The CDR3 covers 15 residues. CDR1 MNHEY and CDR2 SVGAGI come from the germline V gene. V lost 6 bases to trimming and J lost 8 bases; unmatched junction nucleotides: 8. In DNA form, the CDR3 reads TGTGCCAGCAGCCCCGGGACTAGCGGGGTGGGTACGCAGTATTTT. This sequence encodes CASSPGTSGVGTQYF.

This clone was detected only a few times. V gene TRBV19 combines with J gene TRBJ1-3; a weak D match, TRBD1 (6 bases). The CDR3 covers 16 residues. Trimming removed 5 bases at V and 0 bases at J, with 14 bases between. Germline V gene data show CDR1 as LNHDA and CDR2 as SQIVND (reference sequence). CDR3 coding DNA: TGTGCCAGTAGTTCGCAGGGGCCCGCCTCTGGAAACACCATATATTTT. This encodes CASSSQGPASGNTIYF.

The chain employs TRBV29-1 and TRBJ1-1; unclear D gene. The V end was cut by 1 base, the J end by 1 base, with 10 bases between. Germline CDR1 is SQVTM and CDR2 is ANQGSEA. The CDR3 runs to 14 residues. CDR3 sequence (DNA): TGCAGCGTTGAAGGTTCGCGACAGAACACTGAAGCTTTCTTT. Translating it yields CSVEGSRQNTEAFF.

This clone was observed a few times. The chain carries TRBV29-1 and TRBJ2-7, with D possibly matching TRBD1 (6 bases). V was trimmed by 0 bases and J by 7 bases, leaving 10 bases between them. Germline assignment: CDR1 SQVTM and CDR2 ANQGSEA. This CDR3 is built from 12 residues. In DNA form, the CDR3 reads TGCAGCGTTGAAGATCTGGGGGCGGAGCAGTACTTC. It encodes CSVEDLGAEQYF.

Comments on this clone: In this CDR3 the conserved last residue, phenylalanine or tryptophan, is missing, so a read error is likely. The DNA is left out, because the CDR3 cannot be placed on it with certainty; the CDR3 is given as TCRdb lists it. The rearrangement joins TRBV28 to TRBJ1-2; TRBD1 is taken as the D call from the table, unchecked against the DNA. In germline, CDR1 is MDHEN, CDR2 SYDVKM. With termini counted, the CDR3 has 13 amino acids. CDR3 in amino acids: CASSLTAGGANGG.

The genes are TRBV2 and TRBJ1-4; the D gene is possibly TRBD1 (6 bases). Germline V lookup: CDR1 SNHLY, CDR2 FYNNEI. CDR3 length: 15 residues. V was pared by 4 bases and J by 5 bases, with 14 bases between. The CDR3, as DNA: TGTGCCAGCAGTGGGAGCGGGGGCGCGAATGAAAAACTGTTTTTT. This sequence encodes CASSGSGGANEKLFF.

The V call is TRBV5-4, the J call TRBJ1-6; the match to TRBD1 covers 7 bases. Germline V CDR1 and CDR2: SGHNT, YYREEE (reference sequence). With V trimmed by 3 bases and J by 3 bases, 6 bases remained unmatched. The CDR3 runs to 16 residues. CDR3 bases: TGTGCCAGCAGCTCCTCAGGGGGGAACTATAATTCACCCCTCCACTTT. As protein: CASSSSGGNYNSPLHF.

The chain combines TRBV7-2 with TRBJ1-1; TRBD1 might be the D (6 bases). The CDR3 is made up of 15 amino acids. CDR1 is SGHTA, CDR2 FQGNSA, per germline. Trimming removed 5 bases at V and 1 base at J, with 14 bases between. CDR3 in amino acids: CASSLRGRKNTEAFF. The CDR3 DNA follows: TGTGCCAGCAGCCTCAGGGGCCGGAAGAACACTGAAGCTTTCTTT. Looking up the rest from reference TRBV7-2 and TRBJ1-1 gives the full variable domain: GAGVSQSPSNKVTEKGKDVELRCDPISGHTALYWYRQSLGQGLEFLIYFQGNSAPDKSGLPSDRFSAERTGGSVSTLTIQRTQQEDSAVYLCASSLRGRKNTEAFFGQGTRLTVV.

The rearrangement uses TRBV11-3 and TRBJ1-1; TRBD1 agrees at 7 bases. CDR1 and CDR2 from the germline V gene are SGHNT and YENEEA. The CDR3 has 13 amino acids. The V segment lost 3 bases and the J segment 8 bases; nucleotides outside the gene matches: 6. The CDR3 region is CASSLTGLGEAFF. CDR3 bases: TGTGCCAGCAGCTTGACAGGGCTCGGGGAAGCTTTCTTT.

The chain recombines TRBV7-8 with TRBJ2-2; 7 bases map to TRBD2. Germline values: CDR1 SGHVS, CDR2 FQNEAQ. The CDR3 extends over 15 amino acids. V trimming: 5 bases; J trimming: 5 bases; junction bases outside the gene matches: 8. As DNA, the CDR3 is TGTGCCAGCAGCCTAGGGGACTACCAAACCGGGGAGCTGTTTTTT. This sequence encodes CASSLGDYQTGELFF.

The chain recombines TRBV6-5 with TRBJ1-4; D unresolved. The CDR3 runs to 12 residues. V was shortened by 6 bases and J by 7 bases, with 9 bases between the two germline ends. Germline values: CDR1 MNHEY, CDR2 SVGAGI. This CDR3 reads CASSRHGEKLFF. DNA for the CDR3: TGTGCCAGCAGCAGACATGGTGAAAAACTGTTTTTT.

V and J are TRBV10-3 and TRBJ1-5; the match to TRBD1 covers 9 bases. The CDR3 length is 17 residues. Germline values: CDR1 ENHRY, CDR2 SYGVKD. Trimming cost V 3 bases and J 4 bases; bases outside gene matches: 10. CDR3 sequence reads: CAISDHPGQGLNQPQHF. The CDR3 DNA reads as TGTGCCATCAGTGACCACCCGGGACAGGGCCTTAATCAGCCCCAGCATTTT.

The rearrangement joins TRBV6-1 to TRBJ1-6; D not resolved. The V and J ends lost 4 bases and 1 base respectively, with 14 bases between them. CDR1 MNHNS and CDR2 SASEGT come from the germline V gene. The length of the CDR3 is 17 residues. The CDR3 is CASSAPTRESYNSPLHF. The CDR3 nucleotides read TGTGCCAGCAGTGCCCCCACTCGGGAGTCCTATAATTCACCCCTCCACTTT.

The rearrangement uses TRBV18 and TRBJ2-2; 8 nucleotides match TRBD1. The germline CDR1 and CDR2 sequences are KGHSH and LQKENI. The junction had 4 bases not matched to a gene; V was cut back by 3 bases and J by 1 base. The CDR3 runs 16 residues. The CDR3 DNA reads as TGTGCCAGCTCACCCGGGGACAGGAAGAACACCGGGGAGCTGTTTTTT. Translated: CASSPGDRKNTGELFF.

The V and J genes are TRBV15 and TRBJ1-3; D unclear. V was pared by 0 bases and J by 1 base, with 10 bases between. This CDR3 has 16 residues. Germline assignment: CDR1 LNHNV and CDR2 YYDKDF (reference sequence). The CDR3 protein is CATSRDRGGSGNTIYF. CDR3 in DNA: TGTGCCACCAGCAGAGATCGAGGAGGGTCTGGAAACACCATATATTTT.